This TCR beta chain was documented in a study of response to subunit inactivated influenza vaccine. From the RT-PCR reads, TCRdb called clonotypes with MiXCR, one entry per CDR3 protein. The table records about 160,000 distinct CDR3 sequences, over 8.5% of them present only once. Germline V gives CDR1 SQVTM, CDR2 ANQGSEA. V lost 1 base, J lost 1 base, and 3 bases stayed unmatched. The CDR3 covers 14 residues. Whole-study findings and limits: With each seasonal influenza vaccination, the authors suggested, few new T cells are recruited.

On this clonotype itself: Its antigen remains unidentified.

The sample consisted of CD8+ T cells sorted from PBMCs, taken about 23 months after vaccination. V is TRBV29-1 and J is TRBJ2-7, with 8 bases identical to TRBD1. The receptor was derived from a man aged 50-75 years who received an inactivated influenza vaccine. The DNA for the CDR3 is TGCAGCGTTGAAGCCAGGGGGCAGTCCTACGAGCAGTACTTC. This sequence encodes CSVEARGQSYEQYF.